This T cell receptor beta chain derives from a study of blood T cell repertoires in COVID-19 (dated by TCRdb to 2019 to 2021). Concerning the study at large: Samples covering the acute and convalescent phases of COVID-19 were provided by collaborators in the United States, Italy and Spain. The prospective study material was composed of cDNA or gDNA derived from T cells, B-cell-depleted T cells, or PBMCs. The dataset comprised deeply sampled blood TCRbeta repertoires from subjects exposed to, actively infected with, or recovered from COVID-19. A freely available public database, intended as a resource for researchers studying the immune response to SARS-CoV-2, is where the repertoires were released. The samples were drawn from the first 160 participants of the ongoing ImmuneRACE study and from over a thousand subjects provided by 6 global collaborators. Sample metadata almost always included a de-identified subject ID, COVID-19 status, age in years and sex. Where available, HLA class I and class II types were taken from metadata supplied by the sample provider and were not determined by assay-based typing. What the authors observed across the whole study: How much clinical and demographic metadata was included differed by source and by participant, and the metadata was provided uncurated.

This clone has just a few counts. The specificity of this receptor is unknown. Qualities for individual bases were not recorded, and no much larger clone is one base off. Collaborating institutions collected whole blood in K2EDTA tubes following their own protocols. Collaborator samples were shipped for TCRbeta analysis as frozen whole blood, isolated PBMCs, or DNA extracted from either sample type. TCRbeta CDR3 regions were amplified from genomic DNA using the immunoSEQ Assay, a bias-controlled multiplex PCR. The authors' analysis ran thus. Within the assay, amplification of reference gene primers was used to estimate how many nucleated cells each sample contained. Sequence reads were collapsed and filtered to measure the absolute abundance of every unique TCRbeta CDR3 rearrangement. For each sample, productive Simpson clonality was calculated as the square root of Simpson's diversity index across productive rearrangements. Held by TCRdb, this immuneACCESS table contains in-frame sequences only and omits some clones. Under half of the omission traces to an unresolved V gene where checked; the cause of the rest is unknown. V and J calls and clone size are given by that table; D and trimming were obtained from the DNA. For this sample the table gives roughly 100,000 clones, of which around 80% were detected only once. The ten most abundant clones make up 13% to 15% of the sample.

The CDR3, from cysteine to phenylalanine, totals 13 residues. The sequence is cut down to CDR3 DNA, 39 bases in frame from base 1. Looking up the germline V gene (reference sequence) yields CDR1 MNHNY and CDR2 SVGAGI. The junction shows trimming of 2 bases on V and 4 bases on J, plus 8 bases between the germline ends. This clonotype was obtained from a woman aged 55-69 years with acute or convalescent COVID-19. The sequenced sample was peripheral blood. The rearrangement joined TRBV6-6 to TRBJ1-2, with the D segment identity uncertain. Here the CDR3 is given as CASSYEGTYGYTF. The bases are TGTGCCAGCAGTTACGAGGGAACCTATGGCTACACCTTC.